The source of this T cell receptor beta chain is a study of T cells in localized non-small cell lung cancer. CDR3 length: 14 residues. V was trimmed by 5 bases and J by 4 bases, leaving 11 bases between them. The V gene's germline CDR1 is SGHNT and CDR2 YENEEA. Data came from immunoSEQ multiplex PCR; TCRdb stores just in-frame clones and leaves some out. The sample shows 2,700 or so clones, just under 30% of them seen only once. Study-wide results and limits: Of the top 100 tumor clones, median 57 were in adjacent lung, about 26 among its top 100. Exceeding tumor, uninvolved adjacent lung had the highest T cell clonality. Because only a single region of the tumor was sequenced, heterogeneity remains possible.

Remarks on this clone: Its antigen is still unknown.

The origin of this receptor is a woman aged 35 to 70 with stage III lung adenocarcinoma. The chain uses TRBV11-3 and TRBJ1-4; no clear D. This sample comprised lung tumor tissue, obtained before any cancer treatment. CDR3 in amino acids: CASSPRALNEKLFF. The CDR3 DNA follows: TGTGCCAGCAGCCCCCGGGCCCTTAATGAAAAACTGTTTTTT.